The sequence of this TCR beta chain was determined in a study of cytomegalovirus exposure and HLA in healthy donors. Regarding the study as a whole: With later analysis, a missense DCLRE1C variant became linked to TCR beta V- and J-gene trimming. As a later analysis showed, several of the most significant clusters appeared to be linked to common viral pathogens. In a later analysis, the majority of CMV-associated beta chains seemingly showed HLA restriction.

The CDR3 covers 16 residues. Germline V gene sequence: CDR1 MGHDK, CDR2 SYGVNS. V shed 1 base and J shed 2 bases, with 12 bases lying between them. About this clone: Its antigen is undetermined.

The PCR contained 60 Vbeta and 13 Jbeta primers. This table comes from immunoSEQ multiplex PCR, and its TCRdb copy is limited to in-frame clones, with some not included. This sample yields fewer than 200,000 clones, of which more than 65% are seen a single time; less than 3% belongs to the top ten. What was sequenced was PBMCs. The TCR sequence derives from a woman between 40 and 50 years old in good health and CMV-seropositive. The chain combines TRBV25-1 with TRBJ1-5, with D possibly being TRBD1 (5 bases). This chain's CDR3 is CASSELQGEGNQPQHF. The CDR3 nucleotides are TGTGCCAGCAGTGAATTGCAGGGCGAAGGCAATCAGCCCCAGCATTTT. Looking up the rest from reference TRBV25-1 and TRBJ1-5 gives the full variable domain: EADIYQTPRYLVIGTGKKITLECSQTMGHDKMYWYQQDPGMELHLIHYSYGVNSTEKGDLSSESTVSRIRTEHFPLTLESARPSHTSQYLCASSELQGEGNQPQHFGDGTRLSIL.